Each of the 12 T cell receptor beta chains below was sequenced from the same sample in a study of blood T cell repertoires in COVID-19. Some clones are missing from TCRdb's copy, which holds only in-frame ones; the method was immunoSEQ multiplex PCR. The sample consists of about 360,000 clones, approximately 86% of them appearing once. Sequenced sample: peripheral blood. The receptors derive from a human donor in a cohort sampled during active COVID-19.

The rearrangement uses TRBV7-8 and TRBJ2-7; 9 bases line up with TRBD1. CDR1 is SGHVS, CDR2 FQNEAQ, per germline. With 1 base clipped from V and 4 bases from J, the junction kept 5 bases outside the gene matches. This CDR3 is built from 15 residues. The DNA for the CDR3 is TGTGCCAGCAGCTTAGGACAGGGGGTCGCGTACGAGCAGTACTTC. Its translation is CASSLGQGVAYEQYF.

The rearrangement links TRBV28 to TRBJ1-2; 8 positions agree with TRBD1. With 5 bases clipped from V and 8 bases from J, the junction kept 13 bases outside the gene matches. Germline loops: CDR1 MDHEN, CDR2 SYDVKM. The CDR3 has 15 residues. CDR3 in amino acids: CASSPQGDRLKGYTF. In nucleotides, the CDR3 is TGTGCCAGCAGTCCCCAGGGGGACAGGCTTAAGGGCTACACCTTC.

In this sample, this clone turned up once. The chain carries TRBV18 and TRBJ1-1, with D unresolved. From germline, CDR1 is KGHSH and CDR2 LQKENI. The CDR3 extends over 14 amino acids. V was shortened by 3 bases and J by 11 bases, with 19 bases between the two germline ends. CDR3 nucleotides: TGTGCCAGCTCACCTCAAAATCAGGCCAGTGAGGCTTTCTTT. Encoded protein: CASSPQNQASEAFF.

This sequence joins TRBV19 and TRBJ1-4; D is possibly TRBD1 (5 bases). The germline V and J ends were trimmed by 2 bases and 2 bases, with 15 bases remaining between them. The germline gives CDR1 LNHDA, CDR2 SQIVND (reference sequence). CDR3 length equals 17 residues. The CDR3 loop reads CASSILGRASTNEKLFF. The CDR3 DNA is TGTGCCAGTAGTATATTAGGCAGGGCGTCGACTAATGAAAAACTGTTTTTT. The full variable domain, in which reference TRBV19 and TRBJ1-4 provide the parts outside the CDR3, is DGGITQSPKYLFRKEGQNVTLSCEQNLNHDAMYWYRQDPGQGLRLIYYSQIVNDFQKGDIAEGYSVSREKKESFPLTVTSAQKNPTAFYLCASSILGRASTNEKLFFGSGTQLSVL.

As to this clone: Distinct nucleotide sequences in the sample also encode this CDR3. This sequence joins TRBV7-9 and TRBJ1-2, with D unclear. V gave up 3 bases and J gave up 7 bases, with 12 bases separating them. The CDR3 loop spans 13 amino acids. Germline V CDR1 and CDR2: SEHNR, FQNEAQ (reference sequence). The CDR3 protein is CASSFGETGGYTF. The CDR3 nucleotides are TGTGCCAGCAGCTTCGGGGAGACGGGTGGCTACACCTTC.

This clone was recorded once. The V call is TRBV6-1, the J call TRBJ1-6; D not certain. V lost 4 bases, J lost 6 bases, and 19 bases lay in between. This CDR3 has 17 residues. From germline, CDR1 is MNHNS and CDR2 SASEGT. CDR3 in amino acids: CASSAPEYKRVNSPLHF. CDR3 coding DNA: TGTGCCAGCAGTGCCCCGGAATACAAGCGGGTTAATTCACCCCTCCACTTT.

This sequence joins TRBV28 and TRBJ2-3; 11 positions match TRBD1. V lost 1 base, J lost 6 bases, and 6 bases stayed unmatched. CDR1 and CDR2 from the germline V gene are MDHEN and SYDVKM. The CDR3 runs 16 residues. CDR3 residues: CASSLFGQGASDTQYF. For the CDR3, the DNA is TGTGCCAGCAGTTTATTCGGACAGGGGGCGTCGGATACGCAGTATTTT.

V and J are TRBV10-3 and TRBJ1-3; 8 bases match TRBD1. The CDR3 covers 17 residues. The V and J ends lost 0 bases and 4 bases, in that order; junction bases with no gene match: 8. Per germline, CDR1 ENHRY and CDR2 SYGVKD. CDR3 in amino acids: CAISESTQGAFGNTIYF. The CDR3 DNA sequence: TGTGCCATCAGTGAGTCGACCCAGGGGGCGTTCGGAAACACCATATATTTT.

The sample holds one count of this clone. The chain joins TRBV29-1 to TRBJ2-3, with D unclear. The germline V gene encodes CDR1 SQVTM and CDR2 ANQGSEA. V lost 4 bases, J lost 2 bases, and 10 bases lay in between. This CDR3 has 13 amino acids. Here the CDR3 DNA reads TGCAGCGTTGGCCCCCGACACACAGATACGCAGTATTTT. Amino acids: CSVGPRHTDTQYF.

The chain has TRBV27 and TRBJ1-1; unclear D gene. The CDR3 is 12 residues long. Germline-derived CDR1 and CDR2 are MNHEY and SMNVEV (reference sequence). The V gene lost 6 bases and the J gene lost 0 bases, with 5 bases spanning the gap. In nucleotides, the CDR3 is TGTGCCAGCAGGGAGTTGAACACTGAAGCTTTCTTT. Translating it yields CASRELNTEAFF.

The chain joins TRBV5-1 to TRBJ2-3; 7 bases map to TRBD2. J lost 0 bases, V lost 4 bases, and 11 bases had no gene match. This CDR3 comprises 17 residues. Looked up from germline, CDR1 is SGHRS and CDR2 is YFSETQ. CDR3 nucleotides: TGCGCCAGCAGCCCAGAACCGGGACTATCAAGCACAGATACGCAGTATTTT. Protein: CASSPEPGLSSTDTQYF.

The chain recombines TRBV3-1 (or the pseudogene TRBV3-2) with TRBJ1-1, with a tentative D call TRBD1 (6 bases). The germline V gene has CDR1 LGHDT and CDR2 YNNKEL (reference sequence). The V gene lost 4 bases and the J gene lost 1 base, with 13 bases spanning the gap. The CDR3 spans 15 residues. Here the CDR3 reads CASSRDTGANTEAFF. In nucleotides, the CDR3 is TGTGCCAGCAGCCGGGACACCGGGGCGAACACTGAAGCTTTCTTT.